This T cell receptor (beta chain) was captured in a study of PD-1 blockade in classical Hodgkin lymphoma. The CDR3 totals 15 residues. V trimming: 4 bases; J trimming: 4 bases; junction bases outside the gene matches: 8. The germline V gene encodes CDR1 SGDLS and CDR2 YYNGEE. Sequencing was performed with immunoSEQ multiplex PCR; in TCRdb, only in-frame clones are kept and a portion is missing. The sample gives roughly 14,000 clones, roughly 89% of which show up once; roughly 24% is in the top ten. There was relapse after autologous stem cell transplantation in every patient, and there was variation in brentuximab vedotin exposure.

The sequenced sample was peripheral blood mononuclear cells (PBMCs), obtained at baseline. V and J are TRBV9 and TRBJ2-1, with TRBD1 matching 7 bases. The sequence derives from a human donor with classical Hodgkin lymphoma. DNA of the CDR3: TGTGCCAGCAGCCCCGGGACAGCCTCTTACAATGAGCAGTTCTTC. It is translated as CASSPGTASYNEQFF. The whole variable domain, filled in from reference TRBV9 and TRBJ2-1, reads DSGVTQTPKHLITATGQRVTLRCSPRSGDLSVYWYQQSLDQGLQFLIQYYNGEERAKGNILERFSAQQFPDLHSELNLSSLELGDSALYFCASSPGTASYNEQFFGPGTRLTVL.